The entry that follows covers one TCR beta chain sequence. This record belongs to a study of blood T cell repertoires in COVID-19. Looking at the study overall: Sites across the United States, Italy and Spain contributed samples from acute and convalescent COVID-19. In each case, the material was cDNA or gDNA derived from T cells, B-cell-depleted T cells, or PBMCs.

From germline, CDR1 is SGHAT and CDR2 FQNNGV. The CDR3 totals 15 residues. V lost 7 bases, J lost 4 bases, and 8 bases stayed unmatched. Original methodology: Cell counts per sample came from amplifying reference gene primers. Using immunoSEQ multiplex PCR, the repertoire was profiled, and TCRdb retains in-frame clones only, with some absent. V and J calls and clone size are copied from that table; D and trimming were computed from the DNA. The sample shows 65,000 to 90,000 clones, about 82% of them seen only once. The origin of this receptor is a woman of 80 years or more with active or convalescent COVID-19. V usage is TRBV11-2 and J usage is TRBJ2-1; 9 positions match TRBD2. Sequencing was carried out using peripheral blood. The CDR3: CASTRRGGLYNEQFF. The CDR3, as DNA: TGTGCCAGCACCCGGCGGGGGGGCCTTTACAATGAGCAGTTCTTC.